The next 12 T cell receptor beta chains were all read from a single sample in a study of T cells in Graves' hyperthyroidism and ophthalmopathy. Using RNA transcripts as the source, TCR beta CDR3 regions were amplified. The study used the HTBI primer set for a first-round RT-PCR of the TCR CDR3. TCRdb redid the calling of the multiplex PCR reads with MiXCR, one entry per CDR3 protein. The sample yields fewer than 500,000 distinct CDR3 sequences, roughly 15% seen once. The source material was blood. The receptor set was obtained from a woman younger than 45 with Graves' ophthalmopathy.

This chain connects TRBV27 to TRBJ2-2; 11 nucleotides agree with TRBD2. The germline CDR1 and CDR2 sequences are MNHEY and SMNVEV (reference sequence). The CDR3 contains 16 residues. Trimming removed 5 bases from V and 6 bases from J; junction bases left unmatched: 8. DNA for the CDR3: TGTGCCAGCAGTCCTGGGACTAGCGGTGGTGCCGGGGAGCTGTTTTTT. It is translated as CASSPGTSGGAGELFF.

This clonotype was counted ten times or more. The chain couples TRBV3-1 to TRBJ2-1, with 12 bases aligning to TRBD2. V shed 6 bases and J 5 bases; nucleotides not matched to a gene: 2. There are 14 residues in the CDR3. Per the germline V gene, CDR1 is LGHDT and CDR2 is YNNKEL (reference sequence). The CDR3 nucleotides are TGTGCCAGCAGAGGACTAGCGGGGAACAATGAGCAGTTCTTC. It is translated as CASRGLAGNNEQFF.

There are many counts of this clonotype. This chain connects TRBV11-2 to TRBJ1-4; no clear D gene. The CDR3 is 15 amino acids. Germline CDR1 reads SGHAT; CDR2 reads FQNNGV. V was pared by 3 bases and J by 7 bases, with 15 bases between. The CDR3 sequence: CASSFYREGGEKLFF. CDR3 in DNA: TGTGCCAGCAGCTTCTACCGGGAGGGTGGTGAAAAACTGTTTTTT.

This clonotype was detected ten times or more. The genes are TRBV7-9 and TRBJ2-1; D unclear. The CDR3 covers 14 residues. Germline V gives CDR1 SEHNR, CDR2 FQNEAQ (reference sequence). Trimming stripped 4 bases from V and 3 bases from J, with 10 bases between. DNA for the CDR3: TGTGCCAGCAGCTCTCCGGACGGCTACAATGAGCAGTTCTTC. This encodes CASSSPDGYNEQFF.

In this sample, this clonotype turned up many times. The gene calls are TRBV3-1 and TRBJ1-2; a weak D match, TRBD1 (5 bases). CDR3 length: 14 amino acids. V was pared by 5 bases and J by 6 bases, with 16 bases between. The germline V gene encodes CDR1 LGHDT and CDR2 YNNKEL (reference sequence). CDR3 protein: CASSSGTHHNGYTF. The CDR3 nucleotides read TGTGCCAGCAGCTCCGGGACGCACCATAATGGCTACACCTTC. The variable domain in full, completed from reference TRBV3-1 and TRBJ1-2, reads DTAVSQTPKYLVTQMGNDKSIKCEQNLGHDTMYWYKQDSKKFLKIMFSYNNKELIINETVPNRFSPKSPDKAHLNLHINSLELGDSAVYFCASSSGTHHNGYTFGSGTRLTVV.

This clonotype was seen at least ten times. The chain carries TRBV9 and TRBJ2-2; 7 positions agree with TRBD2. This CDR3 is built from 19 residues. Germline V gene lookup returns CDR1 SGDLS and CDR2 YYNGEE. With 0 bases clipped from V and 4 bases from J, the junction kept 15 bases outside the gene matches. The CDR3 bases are TGTGCCAGCAGCGTAGGGCTAGGGAGGGTACTAGCCGGCACCGGGGAGCTGTTTTTT. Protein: CASSVGLGRVLAGTGELFF.

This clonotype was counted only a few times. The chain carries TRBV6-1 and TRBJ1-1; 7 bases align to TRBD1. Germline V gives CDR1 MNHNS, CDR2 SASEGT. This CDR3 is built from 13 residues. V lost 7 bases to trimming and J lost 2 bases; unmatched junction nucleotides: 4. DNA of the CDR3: TGTGCCAGCAAGGGACAGTCAAACACTGAAGCTTTCTTT. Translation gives CASKGQSNTEAFF.

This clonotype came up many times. This CDR3 is CAWSVSSIYEQYF. Written as DNA, the CDR3 is TGTGCCTGGAGTGTATCCTCTATCTACGAGCAGTACTTC. The chain employs TRBV30 and TRBJ2-7, with D hard to call. In germline, CDR1 is GTSNPN, CDR2 SVGIG (reference sequence). The CDR3 loop spans 13 amino acids. Trimming removed 0 bases at V and 3 bases at J, with 9 bases between.

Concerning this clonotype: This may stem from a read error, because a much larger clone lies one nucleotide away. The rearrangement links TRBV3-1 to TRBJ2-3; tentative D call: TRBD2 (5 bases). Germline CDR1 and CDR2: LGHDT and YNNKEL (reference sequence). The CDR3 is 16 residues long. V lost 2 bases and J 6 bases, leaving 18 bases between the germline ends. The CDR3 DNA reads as TGTGCCAGCAGCCAATGCACGGGAAGCCTTAGTGATACGCAGTATTTT. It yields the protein CASSQCTGSLSDTQYF.

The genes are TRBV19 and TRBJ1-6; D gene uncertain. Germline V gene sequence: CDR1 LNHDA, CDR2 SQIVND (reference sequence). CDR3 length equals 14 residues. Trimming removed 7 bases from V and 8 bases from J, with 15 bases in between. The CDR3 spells CASTNGRSHSPLHF. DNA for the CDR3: TGTGCCAGTACCAACGGGCGTTCTCATTCACCCCTCCACTTT.

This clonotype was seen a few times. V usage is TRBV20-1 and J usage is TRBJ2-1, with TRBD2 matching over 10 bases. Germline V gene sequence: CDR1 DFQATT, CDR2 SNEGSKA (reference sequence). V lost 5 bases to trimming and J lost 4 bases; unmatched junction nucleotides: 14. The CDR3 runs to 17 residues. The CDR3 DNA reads TGCAGTGCTTACGCCGGGACTAGCGTGAGTGGGTACAATGAGCAGTTCTTC. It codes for CSAYAGTSVSGYNEQFF.

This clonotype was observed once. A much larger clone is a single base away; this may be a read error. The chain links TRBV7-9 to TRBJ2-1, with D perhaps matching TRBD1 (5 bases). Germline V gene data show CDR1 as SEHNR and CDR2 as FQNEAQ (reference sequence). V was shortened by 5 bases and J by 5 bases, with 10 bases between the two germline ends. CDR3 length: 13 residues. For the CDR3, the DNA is TGTGCCAGCAGCCCGGACAAGCACAATGAGCAGTTCTTC. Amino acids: CASSPDKHNEQFF.